The rows below give T cell receptor beta chains drawn from one sample of a study of T cells after yellow fever vaccination. Via MiXCR, TCRdb re-called the 5' RACE reads, giving one row per CDR3 protein. The sample contains 450,000 to 650,000 distinct CDR3 sequences, approximately 13% of which appear only once. Source: PBMCs, taken on the day of the yellow fever booster vaccination. The receptors stem from a man between 25 and 39 years old who received the YFV17D yellow fever vaccine. The CDR3 runs from the conserved cysteine through the conserved F or W. D genes are given only for firm matches. Clone size, where shown, is once, few, many, or a class for clones that have expanded.

TGTGCCAGCAGCCATTTGGCCGAGGAAAAACTGTTTTTT,CASSHLAEEKLFF,TRBJ1-4,TRBV3-1,-,-
TGTGCCAGCAGTTTAGCGCTCCTGGGATTGACCCAGCATTTT,CASSLALLGLTQHF,TRBJ1-5,TRBV12-3/TRBV12-4,-,-
TGCGCCAGCAGCCAAGAGGCACTAGCGGGAGGGCCGTTCTTC,CASSQEALAGGPFF,TRBJ2-1,TRBV4-3,few,TRBD2
TGTGCCAGCACCAACCAGGGGCGTGAGCAGTACTTC,CASTNQGREQYF,TRBJ2-7,TRBV12-3/TRBV12-4,-,-
TGCGCCAGCAGCTTTATACAGGGGGCGCGTTACAATGAGCAGTTCTTC,CASSFIQGARYNEQFF,TRBJ2-1,TRBV5-1,many,TRBD1
TGCAGCGTTGGGTCGCCGGACAGGGTACTCCAAGAGACCCAGTACTTC,CSVGSPDRVLQETQYF,TRBJ2-5,TRBV29-1,-,TRBD1
TGTGCCACCAGTGATCCGGGACAGGGCCACGAGCAGTACTTC,CATSDPGQGHEQYF,TRBJ2-7,TRBV24-1,-,TRBD1
TGTGCCAGCAGGACCTCAGATACGCAGTATTTT,CASRTSDTQYF,TRBJ2-3,TRBV6-5,-,-
TGTGCCAGCAGCTCCCCTCGAGGGGGAGGCCAAGAGACCCAGTACTTC,CASSSPRGGGQETQYF,TRBJ2-5,TRBV7-2,few,-
TGTGCCACCAGCAGAGGAGGGACTAGCCCGAAGAACAATAACGAGCAGTACTTC,CATSRGGTSPKNNNEQYF,TRBJ2-7,TRBV15,-,TRBD2
TGTGCCAGCAGCTTAGTGTCTAGTCAGCAGTACTTC,CASSLVSSQQYF,TRBJ2-7,TRBV7-2,-,-
TGCGCCAGCAGCTTGTGGATGCAGGGGTCCGAGCAGTACTTC,CASSLWMQGSEQYF,TRBJ2-7,TRBV5-1,-,-
TGTGCCAGCAGGGCGGACAGGGGGGGCACTGAAGCTTTCTTT,CASRADRGGTEAFF,TRBJ1-1,TRBV7-2,few,TRBD1
TGTGCCAGCAGCTTATGGCCGGAGGCAGCCAATGAGCAGTTCTTC,CASSLWPEAANEQFF,TRBJ2-1,TRBV7-3,-,-
TGTGCCAGTAAGTCTTGGGCGGAAAATTCACCCCTCCACTTT,CASKSWAENSPLHF,TRBJ1-6,TRBV19,few,-
TGTGCCAGCAGACGCGGGAGCTCTGGAAACACCATATATTTT,CASRRGSSGNTIYF,TRBJ1-3,TRBV28,few,-
TGTGCCAGCAGCGAGAAAAACATTCAGTACTTC,CASSEKNIQYF,TRBJ2-4,TRBV7-2,many,-
TGTGCCACCGAGGTTGCAGCTACGCAGTATTTT,CATEVAATQYF,TRBJ2-3,TRBV3-1,-,-
TGCGCCAGCAGCCAAGAGGAAGGGTTCGGAAACACCATATATTTT,CASSQEEGFGNTIYF,TRBJ1-3,TRBV4-3,-,-
TGTGCCAGCAGTTACTCGTCCGGGACGGGCAATTCACCCCTCCACTTT,CASSYSSGTGNSPLHF,TRBJ1-6,TRBV6-5,-,-
TGTGCCAGCATGGAGGGGGTCAGGCGAATCATCACAGATACGCAGTATTTT,CASMEGVRRIITDTQYF,TRBJ2-3,TRBV6-1,few,-
TGTGCCAGCAGCGCCGGGGGACAGGGGCGAATGAATGAGCAGTTCTTC,CASSAGGQGRMNEQFF,TRBJ2-1,TRBV9,-,TRBD1
TGTGCCAGCAGCCAAAGTAGAAACGAGCAGTACTTC,CASSQSRNEQYF,TRBJ2-7,TRBV14,-,-
TGTGCCATCAGTGCCGACAGGGAAAGGACTGAAGCTTTCTTT,CAISADRERTEAFF,TRBJ1-1,TRBV10-3,-,TRBD1
TGTGCCAGCAGTTTTACGACAGGGCGAGAGTTCTTC,CASSFTTGREFF,TRBJ2-1,TRBV12-3/TRBV12-4,few,TRBD1
TGCAGTGCTAGAGACCTACGGTCGCCAGATACGCAGTATTTT,CSARDLRSPDTQYF,TRBJ2-3,TRBV20-1,few,-
TGCGCCAGCAGCTTGGTTCCAGGAAACACCATATATTTT,CASSLVPGNTIYF,TRBJ1-3,TRBV5-1,many,-
TGCGCCAGCAGTCAATCGATATCCCACAGGGGGTTACGGGAGAGCTCCTACGAGCAGTACTTC,CASSQSISHRGLRESSYEQYF,TRBJ2-7,TRBV23-1,-,TRBD1
TGCGCCAGCAGCTTGGATCAGTCAATGGTTCAAGCCCAGTATTTT,CASSLDQSMVQAQYF,TRBJ2-3,TRBV5-1,few,-
TGTGCCAGCAGCCACCGGGGAGTTTACAATGAGCAGTTCTTC,CASSHRGVYNEQFF,TRBJ2-1,TRBV6-2/TRBV6-3,-,-
TGTGCCTGGAGTGTCGGACCTATCGGCGAAAAACTGTTTTTT,CAWSVGPIGEKLFF,TRBJ1-4,TRBV30,-,-
TGCAGTGCTATTTGGAGCGGGGGCTACGAGCAGTACTTC,CSAIWSGGYEQYF,TRBJ2-7,TRBV20-1,few,TRBD2
TGCGCCAGCAGCTTGGCGGGTGCCCAAGAGACCCAGTACTTC,CASSLAGAQETQYF,TRBJ2-5,TRBV5-1,many,-
TGTGCCAGCAGCCAAGATCTCGGGACTGGAAACACCATATATTTT,CASSQDLGTGNTIYF,TRBJ1-3,TRBV3-1,few,-
TGTGCCAGCAGCTTGAAGGCAGGCTTGAACATTCAGTACTTC,CASSLKAGLNIQYF,TRBJ2-4,TRBV5-6,-,-
TGCGCCAGCAGCTTGGTGGCGCGGGAGGGCCGTAAGCAGTACTTC,CASSLVAREGRKQYF,TRBJ2-7,TRBV5-1,-,TRBD2
TGTGCCAGCAGTTTCCCCCGAGACGTCCTAGGCTACAATGAGCAGTTCTTC,CASSFPRDVLGYNEQFF,TRBJ2-1,TRBV28,-,-
TGCAGTGCTGGACGGGGTAGTTTCTACAATGAGCAGTTCTTC,CSAGRGSFYNEQFF,TRBJ2-1,TRBV20-1,-,-
TGTGCCACCAGCAGACCTAGCGGGAACACCGGGGAGCTGTTTTTT,CATSRPSGNTGELFF,TRBJ2-2,TRBV15,few,TRBD2
TGTGCCAGCAGCTTAGGCAGGTTCCGCTCTGGGGCCAACGTCCTGACTTTC,CASSLGRFRSGANVLTF,TRBJ2-6,TRBV7-9,-,-
TGCAGCGTTGTTCTGATGGCTAGCGCGTCCTACAATGAGCAGTTCTTC,CSVVLMASASYNEQFF,TRBJ2-1,TRBV29-1,few,-
TGTGCCAGCAGTGGAGGATCCCCGGGAGTGTGGTATGAGCAGTTCTTC,CASSGGSPGVWYEQFF,TRBJ2-1,TRBV25-1,-,-
TGCAGTGCTAGAGATCGCTCCCCTACTAGCGGCAATGAGCAGTTCTTC,CSARDRSPTSGNEQFF,TRBJ2-1,TRBV20-1,few,TRBD2
TGTGCCAGTAGTGACGGGTCCGGGACTAGCGGATACGAGCAGTACTTC,CASSDGSGTSGYEQYF,TRBJ2-7,TRBV19,-,TRBD2
TGCAGCGTTGAAACGGTCAGGGGGCATACTGAAGCTTTCTTT,CSVETVRGHTEAFF,TRBJ1-1,TRBV29-1,few,TRBD1
TGCGCCAGCAGCCAAGGTCAGGGCCCCGAGGGAGGGGCGCAGTACTTC,CASSQGQGPEGGAQYF,TRBJ2-7,TRBV4-3,-,TRBD2
TGTGCCAGCAGCGAGGACGGTTATGGGGCCAAAAACATTCAGTACTTC,CASSEDGYGAKNIQYF,TRBJ2-4,TRBV5-5,few,-
TGCAGTGCTAGAATGCGGGAGGCCCAAGAGACCCAGTACTTC,CSARMREAQETQYF,TRBJ2-5,TRBV20-1,-,TRBD2
TGTGCCAGCTCACCACCGGGCAGCGGGGGGAGCCCAGATACGCAGTATTTT,CASSPPGSGGSPDTQYF,TRBJ2-3,TRBV18,few,TRBD2
TGTGCCAGCAGTCAGGGGGTCCGAGATACGCAGTATTTT,CASSQGVRDTQYF,TRBJ2-3,TRBV2,few,TRBD1
TGTGCCACCAGTGACCCACGGACTAGTAAAGAGACCCAGTACTTC,CATSDPRTSKETQYF,TRBJ2-5,TRBV24-1,-,TRBD2